One sample yielded the 17 T cell receptor beta chains listed below, sequenced in a study of response to subunit inactivated influenza vaccine. TCRdb ran MiXCR on the RT-PCR reads and lists one entry per CDR3 protein. The data contain 450,000 to 700,000 distinct CDR3 sequences, around 15% of them seen just once; the ten biggest clones take up 11%. Sample: PBMCs from blood, taken 11 to 12 days after vaccination. The origin of the receptors is a man aged 45-65 years who received an inactivated influenza vaccine.

This clonotype came up a few times. The chain couples TRBV29-1 to TRBJ2-1, with 11 positions matching TRBD2. This CDR3 has 13 amino acids. Germline-derived CDR1 and CDR2 are SQVTM and ANQGSEA. Losses at the gene ends were 4 bases for V and 6 bases for J; bases not matched to a gene: 2. CDR3 amino acids: CSVGLAGSNEQFF. In DNA, the CDR3 is TGCAGCGTTGGACTAGCGGGAAGCAATGAGCAGTTCTTC.

The sample holds many counts of this clonotype. This sequence joins TRBV20-1 and TRBJ2-5; TRBD1 agrees at 7 bases. Germline trimming cut 4 bases from V and 3 bases from J; bases unmatched to any gene: 14. In germline, CDR1 is DFQATT, CDR2 SNEGSKA (reference sequence). This CDR3 is 16 amino acids long. The CDR3 DNA sequence: TGCAGTGCTATGGTCGTGTGGGAAGACAGGGAAGAGACCCAGTACTTC. It translates to CSAMVVWEDREETQYF.

The chain carries TRBV4-2 and TRBJ2-2, with TRBD2 matching over 8 bases. V lost 1 base to trimming and J lost 0 bases; unmatched junction nucleotides: 7. The V gene's germline CDR1 is LGHNA and CDR2 YNFKEQ. This CDR3 is built from 18 residues. The CDR3 sequence: CASSQVSGGPTNTGELFF. The DNA of the CDR3 is TGTGCCAGCAGCCAAGTTTCGGGGGGGCCCACGAACACCGGGGAGCTGTTTTTT.

V usage is TRBV21-1 and J usage is TRBJ2-7; no DNA check was done on the table's D call, TRBD1. TRBV21-1 counts as a pseudogene. This CDR3 contains 16 residues. Here the CDR3 reads CASSDRGGEHPYEQYF. CDR3 coding DNA: TGTGCCAGCAGCGACAGGGGCGGGGAACACCCCTACGAGCAGTACTTC.

This clonotype was seen a few times. CDR3 loop: CAISESTPSGGYQETQYF. The DNA for the CDR3 is TGTGCCATCAGTGAGTCGACGCCTAGCGGGGGGTACCAAGAGACCCAGTACTTC. The genes are TRBV10-3 and TRBJ2-5; 11 bases line up with TRBD2. CDR3 length: 18 amino acids. V trimming: 0 bases; J trimming: 0 bases; junction bases outside the gene matches: 6. The V gene's germline CDR1 is ENHRY and CDR2 SYGVKD.

On this clonotype itself: At one boundary the junction diverges from the germline segment, which might be a read error. The chain is built from TRBV7-2 and TRBJ1-2; TRBD1 is a possible D gene (6 bases). CDR3 length equals 15 residues. The germline V gene has CDR1 SGHTA and CDR2 FQGNSA. CDR3 bases: TGTGCCAGTAGCTTAGCGGGACAAGCTAACTATGGCTACACCTTC. Translating gives CASSLAGQANYGYTF.

This clonotype was seen a few times. The rearrangement joins TRBV20-1 to TRBJ2-1; 7 bases line up with TRBD2. The CDR3 is made up of 15 amino acids. Germline lookup yields CDR1 DFQATT and CDR2 SNEGSKA (reference sequence). With V trimmed by 4 bases and J by 2 bases, 8 bases remained unmatched. CDR3 nucleotide sequence: TGCAGTGCTAAGGGGAGGGGCGCGGCCTACAATGAGCAGTTCTTC. It translates to CSAKGRGAAYNEQFF.

This chain connects TRBV12-3 or TRBV12-4 to TRBJ2-5, with D perhaps TRBD2 (6 bases). This CDR3 spans 16 amino acids. Trimming removed 6 bases from V and 5 bases from J, with 22 bases in between. The DNA for the CDR3 is TGTGCCAGCAGCCTAGCGTGGACTCTTCAACCCGAGACCCAGTACTTC. Protein product: CASSLAWTLQPETQYF.

This clonotype has more than one count but fewer than ten. This rearrangement joins TRBV2 to TRBJ1-2; 9 positions agree with TRBD1. CDR1 and CDR2 from the germline V gene are SNHLY and FYNNEI. The V segment lost 9 bases and the J segment 4 bases; nucleotides outside the gene matches: 12. The CDR3 totals 15 residues. As DNA, the CDR3 is TGTGCCAGACGGGGACAGGGTTCCCTCATCTATGGCTACACCTTC. This gives the protein CARRGQGSLIYGYTF.

This clonotype was observed a handful of times. The chain joins TRBV11-2 to TRBJ2-3; TRBD1 matches 7 bases. CDR3 length: 17 amino acids. V shed 5 bases, J shed 0 bases, and the junction held 11 bases outside the gene matches. Germline CDR1 SGHAT, CDR2 FQNNGV. CDR3 amino acids: CASSRRTGATSTDTQYF. CDR3 sequence (DNA): TGTGCCAGCAGCAGAAGAACAGGGGCTACTAGCACAGATACGCAGTATTTT. Combining the CDR3 with reference TRBV11-2 and TRBJ2-3 gives the whole variable domain EAGVAQSPRYKIIEKRQSVAFWCNPISGHATLYWYQQILGQGPKLLIQFQNNGVVDDSQLPKDRFSAERLKGVDSTLKIQPAKLEDSAVYLCASSRRTGATSTDTQYFGPGTRLTVL.

Worth noting for this clonotype: It may be a read error: a sequence one base away is much more abundant. This chain links TRBV20-1 with TRBJ2-3; D tentatively fits TRBD1 or TRBD2 (5 bases each). The V gene's germline CDR1 is DFQATT and CDR2 SNEGSKA (reference sequence). CDR3 length: 14 amino acids. CDR3 sequence reads: CRARVGVRTDTQYF. The CDR3 nucleotides read TGCAGGGCTAGAGTGGGGGTGCGAACAGATACGCAGTATTTT.

The V and J genes are TRBV12-3 or TRBV12-4 and TRBJ2-2, with D unclear. The CDR3 is made up of 14 amino acids. The ends were cut back, 5 bases at V and 0 bases at J, with 7 bases in the middle. The CDR3 is CASSQDSNTGELFF. CDR3 coding DNA: TGTGCCAGCAGTCAGGATTCGAACACCGGGGAGCTGTTTTTT.

This chain joins TRBV7-9 and TRBJ2-1, with TRBD2 matching 7 bases. Germline CDR1 SEHNR, CDR2 FQNEAQ (reference sequence). J lost 7 bases, V lost 0 bases, and 9 bases had no gene match. The CDR3 loop spans 16 amino acids. This CDR3 is CASSLATWEGRNEQFF. The CDR3 coding sequence is TGTGCCAGCAGCTTAGCTACTTGGGAGGGCCGGAATGAGCAGTTCTTC.

The chain is built from TRBV5-6 and TRBJ2-2; 8 nucleotides align to TRBD1. This CDR3 is built from 16 residues. Trimming cost V 4 bases and J 0 bases; bases outside gene matches: 5. Germline CDR1 and CDR2: SGHDT and YYEEEE. The CDR3 sequence is CASSRPGQANTGELFF. The CDR3 bases are TGTGCCAGCAGCCGCCCGGGACAGGCGAACACCGGGGAGCTGTTTTTT.

The chain combines TRBV5-1 with TRBJ2-5; the D is unclear. Germline lookup yields CDR1 SGHRS and CDR2 YFSETQ. The V gene lost 7 bases and the J gene lost 2 bases, with 9 bases spanning the gap. The CDR3 has 12 amino acids. The CDR3 is CASQEPQETQYF. The CDR3 bases are TGCGCCAGCCAAGAGCCACAAGAGACCCAGTACTTC.

CDR3 in amino acids: CSVSFRAGPKSSYEQYF. The CDR3 DNA reads as TGCAGCGTTAGCTTTAGGGCCGGACCCAAGAGCTCCTACGAGCAGTACTTC. The gene calls are TRBV29-1 and TRBJ2-7; D unresolved. This CDR3 contains 17 residues. V was pared by 5 bases and J by 0 bases, with 23 bases between. From germline, CDR1 is SQVTM and CDR2 ANQGSEA.

This clonotype occurred a few times. The chain recombines TRBV11-2 with TRBJ2-1; 9 bases are shared with TRBD2. The CDR3 covers 12 residues. The junction had 4 bases not matched to a gene; V was cut back by 1 base and J by 15 bases. Germline V gene lookup returns CDR1 SGHAT and CDR2 FQNNGV. The CDR3 coding sequence is TGTGCCAGCAGCTTAGGAGCGGGGGGCACGTTCTTC. Amino acids: CASSLGAGGTFF.